This T cell receptor (beta chain) was sequenced during a study of cytomegalovirus exposure and HLA in healthy donors (dated by TCRdb to the late 2010s). Broadly, across the study: According to an earlier analysis of 587 of the donors, about 180 million T cells yielded 117 million unique TCR beta sequences and around 300 Gb of sequence data. Using immunosequencing, the study profiled T cell repertoires from 666 subjects and related those repertoires to cytomegalovirus serostatus. Donor age, sex, ethnicity and CMV serostatus were compiled alongside the repertoire data. In a later genetic analysis, genome-wide SNP genotypes for about three fifths of the roughly 670 donors were used, and that subset was treated as a discovery cohort. A later analysis re-examined previously published TCR beta repertoires from 500 to 700 donors and added high-resolution HLA genotyping to investigate patterns of TCR occurrence. Typing coverage differed by locus: A, B, C, DRB1 and DQB1 were typed in about 629-630 donors, DQA1 in 522, DPA1 in over 600, and DPB1 in 472. Among the approximately 420 genotyped donors, approximately 82% belonged to the genetic ancestry cluster associated with self-reported Caucasian donors. HLA typing covered class I and class II loci at four-digit resolution. In the later analysis, no new phenotypic data were used to find candidate immune exposures; instead, reliance was placed on TCR beta sequences and their occurrence across donors. Roughly 300 gigabases of sequencing data and around 87 million unique TCR sequences were included in an early release covering under 650 HLA-typed donors. The study aimed to test whether cataloging public T cell receptors could reveal signatures of past pathogen exposure. Among around 400 genotyped donors of the cohort, an average of about 240,000 unique TCR beta nucleotide sequences was sequenced per donor, of which approximately 18% were non-productive. The study combined high-throughput TCR immunosequencing, statistical association of individual TCRs with disease status, and machine learning to predict cytomegalovirus infection status. A separate validation cohort of some 130 different subjects was used in addition to the roughly 700-subject first cohort. An earlier analysis of 500 to 650 of the donors applied high-throughput TCR beta sequencing to assess whether each TCR beta V gene segment acted as functional or pseudogenic. Because of strong linkage in the cohort, five DR-DQ haplotypes were treated as single units for association and clustering. All discovery cohort repertoires had been generated using a single sequencing platform.

Of note for this clone: Its target antigen remains unknown. Base qualities are not provided; no much larger clone lies one nucleotide away.

In total, approximately 690 healthy bone marrow donors made up the cohort. Cohort members were all nominally healthy when sampled, although unrecorded immune exposures were likely present. The donor tested CMV seropositive, placing the donor among the 289 seropositive members of the cohort. Every donor gave a peripheral blood sample, and the peripheral blood mononuclear cells from that sample were used for TCR beta sequencing. The Qiagen DNeasy Blood Extraction Kit was used to extract genomic DNA from the blood cell samples. Library preparation used the immunoSEQ multiplex PCR assay. For the multiplex PCR, a mixture combining 60 forward primers for TCR Vbeta segments and 13 reverse primers for TCR Jbeta segments was used. Amplification of the CDR3 region of rearranged TCR beta genes was performed with a multiplex PCR assay on genomic DNA. The amplified TCR beta libraries were sequenced on the Illumina HiSeq System as 87-base-pair reads. The paper's processing steps were these. A later analysis counted some 80 million unique TCR beta chains across the 650 to 700 repertoires, and approximately 11 million of these chains were shared by at least two donors. A nearest-neighbor algorithm error-corrected the raw reads and collapsed the reads into unique sequences, merging closely related sequences to remove PCR and sequencing errors. To assign V, D and J gene segments, CDR3 sequences were aligned to IMGT reference sequences. For a sequence to be retained, a match of at least six nucleotides to both a V gene segment and a J gene segment was required. A rearrangement counted as productive if the CDR3 had no stop codons and remained in frame with V and J, and every other rearrangement counted as non-productive. CDR3 was defined according to IMGT convention as the region running from the second conserved V-encoded cysteine to the conserved J-encoded phenylalanine. Sequences without an unambiguous match to a single V gene segment were excluded from the earlier analysis of a few hundred of the donors. In an earlier analysis of more than 500 of the donors, a V segment was called functional when productive rearrangements were above 56.7%, and segregating when the standard deviation between donors exceeded 5%. A statistical classification framework was built for diagnosing cytomegalovirus status from the catalog of TCR beta chain sequences. V and J gene assignment, in a later analysis, came from comparing TCR nucleotide sequences with IMGT/GENE-DB human TR gene sequences. Using the TCRdist pipeline, a later analysis assigned CDR3 sequences along with most-parsimonious VDJ recombination scenarios. A later analysis defined each TCR beta chain by its CDR3 amino acid sequence plus V-gene family, and excluded reads lacking a unique V-gene family. To address suspected cross-contamination and a sequencing artifact, a later analysis removed approximately 590 highly shared, low-generation-probability nucleotide sequences. In a later analysis, a clonal expansion index for each public chain was calculated from normalized within-repertoire ranks of inferred template counts. In a later analysis, generation probabilities were computed using a VDJ recombination model fitted to out-of-frame rearrangements, and the results were checked against IGoR. In a later analysis, TCR-TCR, TCR-HLA and TCR-CMV co-occurrence was scored with hypergeometric tests, and a repertoire-size bias correction was applied to TCR pairs. A later analysis estimated false discovery rates by permuting HLA or CMV assignments 20 times. In a later analysis, co-occurring TCRs were grouped with DBSCAN, and TCRdist sequence similarity was added when clustering was performed within HLA-allele-positive subsets. For co-occurrence clustering, repertoires with fewer than 30,000 or more than 120,000 public chains were excluded, along with a handful of repertoires with anomalous nucleotide sharing. TCRdb took this table from immuneACCESS and kept in-frame rearrangements with V and J called. Such tables lack part of the clones; where checked against another copy, unresolved V genes explain under half of the gap, and the rest is unexplained. The DNA gave D and trimming, while V, J and clone size come from that table. For this sample the table gives roughly 110,000 clones, of which 60% to 85% were detected only once. Around 2.7% of the sample lies in the top ten.

Study-wide conclusions, independent of this receptor: Most TCR sequences were observed very rarely across donors, whereas some public TCRs were present in many individuals. In a later analysis, HLA-associated TCR beta chains showed more clonal expansion and lower generation probabilities than non-associated chains that were equally common. In an earlier analysis of about 600 of the donors, most TCR beta V segments appeared in productive rearrangements about 90% or about 30% of the time, broadly matching IMGT annotations. Because HLA typing was missing for some donors at each locus, association tests included only the typed subset. In both the original and validation cohorts, the classifier was reported to diagnose cytomegalovirus status with high specificity and sensitivity. The authors suggested that the approach could potentially be generalized to other disease states and immunological phenotypes. A later genetic analysis associated a missense DCLRE1C variant with V-gene and J-gene trimming of TCR beta chains, and an independent cohort replicated the association. Specific HLA alleles were associated with 16,951 TCR beta sequences at a false discovery rate of 0.05 in a later analysis. The only immune exposure information available for the cohort was CMV serostatus. According to a later analysis, parvovirus B19, influenza, CMV and Epstein-Barr virus appeared linked to several top co-occurrence clusters. The earlier analysis of 587 of the donors excluded approximately 15 rarely observed V segments, including chromosome 9 orphons, because counts were too low. A few of the identified cytomegalovirus-associated TCR beta chains were confirmed in vitro to be specific for cytomegalovirus antigens. A cluster of highly shared sequence variants was judged likely to be a technical artifact of the sequencing pipeline. When HLA alleles, especially DR and DQ, strongly co-occurred, TCR associations were difficult to assign to individual alleles. A further reported finding was that TCR beta sequences accurately predicted the HLA-A and HLA-B alleles for most subjects in the first cohort. Linkage disequilibrium might explain the correlated functional status among segregating V segments, but an unknown experimental factor could not be excluded. According to a later analysis, TCR association rates differed among HLA loci, with DRB1 alleles showing the most associated TCRs and HLA-C alleles showing the fewest. Compared with the roughly 700-donor mean, donors in an Asian-associated ancestry cluster had fewer N-insertions in productive TCRs, according to a later genetic analysis. Because the 87-base-pair reads could not distinguish some IMGT-functional V segments, including TRBV6-2 and TRBV6-3, those segments were excluded. In the study, approximately 160 TCR beta chains were listed as associated with cytomegalovirus. According to a later analysis, most CMV-associated TCR beta chains appeared to be HLA-restricted, and the HLA associations seemed to be driven largely by CMV exposure. The presence/absence analyses assumed that sequencing depth was roughly uniform across donors, and that assumption may not be true. In this cohort, only TCR beta chains were sequenced, and detectable features were limited by the absence of alpha or paired-chain data.

As encoded in the germline V gene, CDR1 is MGHRA while CDR2 is YSYEKL. From the cysteine through the phenylalanine, the CDR3 covers 16 amino acids. Kept here is only the CDR3 DNA, which spans 48 bases and is read in frame from base 1. V gives up 1 base and J gives up 3 bases, and the segment between their germline ends measures 10 bases. This chain is built from TRBV4-1 and TRBJ1-6; the D region possibly corresponds to TRBD1 (5 bases align). The sequence was obtained from a male donor in good health and CMV-seropositive. The material sequenced was PBMCs. The nucleotides read TGCGCCAGCAGCCAAGGGATCGGGGGCTATAATTCACCCCTCCACTTT. Translated, this gives CASSQGIGGYNSPLHF.